This entry is about one T cell receptor (beta chain). No antigen is known for it. The authors carried out high-throughput sequencing of TCR beta. They applied it to CD8+ and CD4+ T cells obtained from blood. Negative magnetic isolation gave CD8+ and CD4+ cells; FACS enriched CD8+ TEMRA. The sample is drawn from a study of CD8 T cells in Susac syndrome. Notes on the study in general: Acknowledgment was made by the study that its TCR sequencing and HLA analysis involved a relatively small number of individuals.

Random hexamers primed reverse transcription of about 0.5 to 1 ug RNA. It was immunoSEQ multiplex PCR that amplified TCR beta CDR3 across 54 Vbeta and 13 Jbeta. TCRdb re-analysed the immunoSEQ multiplex PCR reads in MiXCR, keeping a single row per CDR3 protein. This table has roughly 200,000 distinct CDR3 sequences, approximately 94% appearing once. The CDR3 contains 13 residues. Germline V gene data show CDR1 as SQVTM and CDR2 as ANQGSEA. Trimming left V 6 bases short and J 3 bases short, with 13 bases between. The V gene is TRBV29-1, the J gene TRBJ2-3; TRBD1 or TRBD2 may be the D gene (5 bases each). This TCR was recovered from a human donor in good health. Sequencing input: CD4+ T cells from PBMCs. The CDR3, as DNA: TGCAGCGTGGGACCCGTGGGGACAGATACGCAGTATTTT. It is translated as CSVGPVGTDTQYF.